This TCR beta chain appears in the sequencing data of a study of identical twins. Whole-study results and caveats: The study found that models underestimated out-of-frame TCR alpha sharing in monozygotic twins.

As regards this clonotype: Its antigen is undetermined.

With template switching, a universal primer site was added, and the cDNA carried unique molecular identifiers. TCRdb reanalysed the 5' RACE reads using MiXCR and keeps one entry per CDR3 protein. The sample consists of a few hundred thousand distinct CDR3 sequences, approximately 9.6% of them appearing once. V lost 3 bases and J lost 7; bases outside the gene matches: 7. Germline CDR1 KGHSH, CDR2 LQKENI. This CDR3 is 15 amino acids long. The sample was also reused in another study, on yellow fever vaccine responses in identical twins.

Sequences were obtained from PBMCs. The chain is built from TRBV18 and TRBJ2-7, with TRBD2 matching over 12 bases. The sequence came from a woman aged 18-29 years in good health. The CDR3 protein is CASSPQDLAGGEQYF. The CDR3 nucleotides read TGTGCCAGCTCACCTCAGGATCTAGCGGGAGGGGAGCAGTACTTC.